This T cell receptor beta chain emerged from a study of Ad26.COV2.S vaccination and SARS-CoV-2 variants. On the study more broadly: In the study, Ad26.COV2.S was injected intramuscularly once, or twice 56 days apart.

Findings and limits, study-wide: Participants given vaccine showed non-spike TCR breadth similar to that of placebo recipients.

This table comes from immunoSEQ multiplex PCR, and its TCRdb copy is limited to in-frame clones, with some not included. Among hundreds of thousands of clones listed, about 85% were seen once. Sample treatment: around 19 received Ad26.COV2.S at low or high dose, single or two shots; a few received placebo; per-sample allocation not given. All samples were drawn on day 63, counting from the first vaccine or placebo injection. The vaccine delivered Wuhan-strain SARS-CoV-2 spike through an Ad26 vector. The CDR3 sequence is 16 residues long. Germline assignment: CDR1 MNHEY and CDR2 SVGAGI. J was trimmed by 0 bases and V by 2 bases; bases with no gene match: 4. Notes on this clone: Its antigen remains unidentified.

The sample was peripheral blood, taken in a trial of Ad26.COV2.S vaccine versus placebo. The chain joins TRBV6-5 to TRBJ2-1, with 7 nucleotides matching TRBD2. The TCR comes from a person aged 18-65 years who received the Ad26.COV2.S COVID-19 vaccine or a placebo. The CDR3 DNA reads TGTGCCAGCAGTTACGGAAGCGGGACCTCCTACAATGAGCAGTTCTTC. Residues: CASSYGSGTSYNEQFF.